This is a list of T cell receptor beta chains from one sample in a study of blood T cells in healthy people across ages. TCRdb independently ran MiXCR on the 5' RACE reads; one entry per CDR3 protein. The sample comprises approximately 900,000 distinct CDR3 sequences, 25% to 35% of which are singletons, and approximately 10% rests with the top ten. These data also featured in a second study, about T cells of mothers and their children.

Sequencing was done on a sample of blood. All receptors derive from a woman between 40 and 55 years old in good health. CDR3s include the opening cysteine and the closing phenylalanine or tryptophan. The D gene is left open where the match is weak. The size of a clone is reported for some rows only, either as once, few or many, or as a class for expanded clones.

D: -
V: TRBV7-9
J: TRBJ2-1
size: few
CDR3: CASSLAGTNEQFF

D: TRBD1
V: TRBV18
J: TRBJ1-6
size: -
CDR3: CASSPPGQGGASPLHF

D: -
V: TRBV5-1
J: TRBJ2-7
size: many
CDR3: CASSLDRNSYEQYF

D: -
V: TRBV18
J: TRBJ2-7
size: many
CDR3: CASSPRVGEQYF

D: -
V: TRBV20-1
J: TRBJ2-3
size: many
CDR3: CSASGLSTHTQYF

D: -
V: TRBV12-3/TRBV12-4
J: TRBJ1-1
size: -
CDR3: CASSLVQLLNTEAFF

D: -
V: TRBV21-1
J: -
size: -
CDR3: CAGSRLLHSGTQYF

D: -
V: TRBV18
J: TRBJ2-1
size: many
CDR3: CASSPGMGNEQFF

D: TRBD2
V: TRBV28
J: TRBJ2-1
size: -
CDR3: CASSLFSGGGRDERFF

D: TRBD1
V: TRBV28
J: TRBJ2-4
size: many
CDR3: CASSVGQGRNIQYF

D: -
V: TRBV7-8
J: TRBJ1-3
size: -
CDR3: CASSLMEGDGANGNTIYF

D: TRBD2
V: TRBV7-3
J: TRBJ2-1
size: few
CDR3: CASSFALAGGSNEQFF

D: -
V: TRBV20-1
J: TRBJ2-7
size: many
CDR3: CSAPKGGTGYEQYF

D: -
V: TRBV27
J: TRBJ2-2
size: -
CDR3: CASSLSLTYSTGELFF

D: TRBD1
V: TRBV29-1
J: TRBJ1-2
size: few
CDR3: CSVEETGKFRGYTF

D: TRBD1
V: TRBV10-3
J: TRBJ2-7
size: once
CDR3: CAIRGDRGSYEQYF

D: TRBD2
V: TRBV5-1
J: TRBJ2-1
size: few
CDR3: CASSLLASGILSPYNEQFF

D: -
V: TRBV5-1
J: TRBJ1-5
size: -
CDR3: CASSQGTQTDQPQHF

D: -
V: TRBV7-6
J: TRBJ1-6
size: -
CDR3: CASSSAGAESPLHF

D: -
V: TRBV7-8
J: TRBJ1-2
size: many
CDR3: CASSLQGFGYTF

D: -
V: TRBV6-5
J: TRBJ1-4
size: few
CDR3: CASRRSITIPNEKLFF

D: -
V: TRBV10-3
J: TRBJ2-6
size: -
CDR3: CAISEMAGAGASVLTF